These 12 T cell receptor beta chains were sequenced from one sample in a study of blood T cells in healthy people across ages. Then a second PCR, running roughly 6 to 11 cycles, was carried out with a sample-barcoded 5' primer and a J-beta primer mix. MiXCR was run by TCRdb on the 5' RACE reads, yielding one entry per CDR3 protein. The profile shows 1.5 million to 2 million distinct CDR3 sequences, 25% to 30% of them singletons. The sample comprised blood. These receptors came from a woman in her 30s in good health.

A remark on this clonotype: An end of the junction does not agree with germline; a read error may underlie this. V gene TRBV7-2 combines with J gene TRBJ2-7; 7 bases line up with TRBD1. Germline V CDR1 and CDR2: SGHTA, FQGNSA. This CDR3 is built from 13 residues. The CDR3 sequence: CVSSNWDRYEQYF. The DNA of the CDR3 is TGTGTCAGCAGCAATTGGGACAGATACGAGCAGTACTTC.

There are a few counts of this clonotype. This chain links TRBV20-1 with TRBJ1-1; D gene ambiguous. CDR1 is DFQATT and CDR2 is SNEGSKA in the germline V gene (reference sequence). V was clipped by 5 bases and J by 1 base, with 20 bases between them. The CDR3 consists of 16 residues. CDR3 DNA sequence: TGCAGTGCTCCGGGTCCAACCGGATTTAGGAACACTGAAGCTTTCTTT. Protein: CSAPGPTGFRNTEAFF.

The chain couples TRBV20-1 to TRBJ2-1; maybe TRBD1 (5 bases). The CDR3 is made up of 11 amino acids. Deletions cut 4 bases from V and 14 bases from J, with 15 bases between. CDR1 is DFQATT, CDR2 SNEGSKA, per germline (reference sequence). The DNA for the CDR3 is TGCAGTGCTACCACAGGTGAGTTGGAGTTCTTC. The encoded protein is CSATTGELEFF.

The V and J genes are TRBV20-1 and TRBJ1-3; unclear D gene. V was shortened by 4 bases and J by 0 bases, with 10 bases between the two germline ends. Germline CDR1 and CDR2: DFQATT and SNEGSKA (reference sequence). CDR3 length: 14 amino acids. CDR3 DNA sequence: TGCAGTGCTATACACGTCCACTCTGGAAACACCATATATTTT. This encodes CSAIHVHSGNTIYF.

At least ten counts were recorded for this clonotype. The rearrangement uses TRBV28 and TRBJ2-7; D unclear. Trimming left V 4 bases short and J 3 bases short, with 7 bases between. CDR3 size: 12 residues. Per the germline V gene, CDR1 is MDHEN and CDR2 is SYDVKM. The CDR3 sequence is CASSSRRYEQYF. CDR3 coding DNA: TGTGCCAGCAGTTCGCGTCGCTACGAGCAGTACTTC.

Regarding this clonotype: A clone one base away is much larger, so this may be a read error. This chain uses TRBV20-1 with TRBJ2-6, with TRBD1 as a possible D gene (5 bases). The CDR3 covers 15 residues. Germline CDR1 is DFQATT and CDR2 is SNEGSKA (reference sequence). The CDR3 coding sequence is TGCAGTGCTAGCCCCAGGGTGGCTGGGGCCAACATCCTGACTTTC. Translation gives CSASPRVAGANILTF.

This clonotype was found a few times. The rearrangement joins TRBV12-3 or TRBV12-4 to TRBJ2-7, with no clear D. Trimming took off 2 bases at V and 4 bases at J, with 15 bases between the two ends. The CDR3 loop spans 15 amino acids. This CDR3 reads CASSLQNNPTYEQYF. CDR3 in DNA: TGTGCCAGCAGTTTACAGAACAACCCCACGTACGAGCAGTACTTC.

This clonotype has only a few counts. The rearrangement joins TRBV4-1 to TRBJ2-1; tentative D call: TRBD2 (5 bases). Between the trimmed V and J ends, which lost 5 bases and 8 bases, there was a span of 13 bases. CDR1 is MGHRA and CDR2 is YSYEKL in the germline V gene. The CDR3 is 13 amino acids. In DNA form, the CDR3 reads TGCGCCAGCAGCAAACTAGAGAACGATGAGCAGTTCTTC. This sequence encodes CASSKLENDEQFF.

The sample holds a few counts of this clonotype. V and J are TRBV7-9 and TRBJ2-5; the D gene is possibly TRBD2 (5 bases). Per the germline V gene, CDR1 is SEHNR and CDR2 is FQNEAQ (reference sequence). CDR3 length: 15 amino acids. V lost 6 bases and J 4 bases, leaving 18 bases between the germline ends. The CDR3 sequence is CASSQASSAGETQYF. The DNA for the CDR3 is TGTGCCAGCAGTCAAGCCAGTTCGGCGGGAGAGACCCAGTACTTC.

This chain uses TRBV18 with TRBJ2-1; 12 nucleotides match TRBD2. Losses at the gene ends were 7 bases for V and 6 bases for J; bases not matched to a gene: 7. CDR1 KGHSH and CDR2 LQKENI come from the germline V gene. The CDR3 length is 15 residues. CDR3 region: CASCSGTSGFNEQFF. CDR3 DNA: TGTGCCAGCTGTTCCGGGACTAGCGGGTTCAATGAGCAGTTCTTC.

For this clonotype: Possible read error: a much larger clone is one base away. V gene TRBV7-9 combines with J gene TRBJ2-3, with D possibly being TRBD2 (6 bases). CDR1 is SEHNR and CDR2 is FQNEAQ in the germline V gene (reference sequence). The CDR3 is 14 residues long. CDR3 amino acids: CAGSPGVATDTQYF. CDR3 sequence (DNA): TGTGCCGGCAGCCCGGGAGTAGCCACAGATACGCAGTATTTT.

This chain links TRBV14 with TRBJ2-6, with D perhaps given as TRBD1 or TRBD2 (6 bases each). With 5 bases removed from V and 3 bases from J, the gap between germline ends came to 17 bases. Looked up from germline, CDR1 is SGHDN and CDR2 is FVKESK. The CDR3 length is 17 residues. The CDR3 is CASSRGDTRLGANVLTF. In nucleotides, the CDR3 is TGTGCCAGCAGCAGGGGGGACACCCGACTTGGGGCCAACGTCCTGACTTTC.